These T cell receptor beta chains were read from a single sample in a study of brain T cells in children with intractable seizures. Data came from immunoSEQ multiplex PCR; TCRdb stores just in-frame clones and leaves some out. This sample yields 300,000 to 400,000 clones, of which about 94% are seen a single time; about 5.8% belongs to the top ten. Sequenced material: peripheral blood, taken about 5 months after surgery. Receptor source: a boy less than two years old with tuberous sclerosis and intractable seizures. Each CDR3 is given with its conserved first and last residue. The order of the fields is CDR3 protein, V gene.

CASSLEDRGPYEQYF	TRBV5-1
CASSPQDLGVVETQYF	TRBV23-1
CATSRARGIGAVGYTF	TRBV15
CASSLDNTEAFF	TRBV6-6
CASTRAPNNSPLHF	TRBV28
CASSIDRGKAEAFF	TRBV5-1
CAWKEGLAGGYAQYF	TRBV30
CASSLGASGAGNTIYF	TRBV7-2
CASSPRGLAGYEQFF	TRBV19
CASSAGRNTEAFF	TRBV28
CASSSQSGQGSDSPLHF	TRBV7-6
CASSIFGTSGSYNEQFF	TRBV19
CASSPTGDRDTGELFF	TRBV4-1
CATSDNDRGMTDTQYF	TRBV24-1
CASSPGEGPNEKLFF	TRBV3-1/TRBV3-2
CASSLPGVSKLFF	TRBV4-1
CASSLDTGHIQYF	TRBV7-8
CASELAGGRNTGELFF	TRBV2
CASSRSGELETQYF	TRBV3-1/TRBV3-2
CASSSRDREETNEKLFF	TRBV7-9
CASSLIDNSPLHF	TRBV5-4
CASSLGTSGGAADTQYF	TRBV5-1
CASSQGQVVSNQPQHF	TRBV4-1
CATSRDSRGRFFYEQYF	TRBV15
CASSRPGIDSYNEQFF	TRBV9
CASSPVGQGLYNEQFF	TRBV5-6
CASSYEAGELFF	TRBV6-6
CASSRKTSGRQYF	TRBV7-8
CATSPGGGHQPQHF	TRBV15
CASSSTSGNEQFF	TRBV11-2
CASSVGAGAHNEQFF	TRBV9
CATRPGQGTSQPQHF	TRBV15
CASSPPGSYNSPLHF	TRBV14
CASRTGTTNTEAFF	TRBV28
CASSIGTGTYEQYF	TRBV19
CSARLYQFF	TRBV20-1
CASSPQDLSYNEQFF	TRBV18
CASSARDSYNSPLHF	TRBV7-3
CASSLEGGGNTIYF	TRBV5-1
CASSQAHYPGAASTDTQYF	TRBV3-1/TRBV3-2